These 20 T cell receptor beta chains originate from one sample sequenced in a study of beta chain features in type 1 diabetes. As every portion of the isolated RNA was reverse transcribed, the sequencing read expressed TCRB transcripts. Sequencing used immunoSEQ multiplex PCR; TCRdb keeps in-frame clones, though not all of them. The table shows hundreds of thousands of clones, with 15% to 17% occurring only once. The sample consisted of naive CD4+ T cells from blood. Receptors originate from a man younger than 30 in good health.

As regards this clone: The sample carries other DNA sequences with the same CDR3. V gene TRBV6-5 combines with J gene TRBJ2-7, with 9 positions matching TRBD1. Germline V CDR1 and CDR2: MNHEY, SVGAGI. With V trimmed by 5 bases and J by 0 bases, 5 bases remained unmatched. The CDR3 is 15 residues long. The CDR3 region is CASSAGTGSSYEQYF. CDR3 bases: TGTGCCAGCAGTGCTGGGACAGGGAGCTCCTACGAGCAGTACTTC.

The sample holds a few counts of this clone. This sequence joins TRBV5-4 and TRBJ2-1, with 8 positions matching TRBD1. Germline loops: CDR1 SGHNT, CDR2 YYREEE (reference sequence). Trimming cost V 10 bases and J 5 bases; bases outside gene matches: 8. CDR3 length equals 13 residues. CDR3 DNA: TGTGCCTTTCAGGGACAGGTGAACAATGAGCAGTTCTTC. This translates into CAFQGQVNNEQFF.

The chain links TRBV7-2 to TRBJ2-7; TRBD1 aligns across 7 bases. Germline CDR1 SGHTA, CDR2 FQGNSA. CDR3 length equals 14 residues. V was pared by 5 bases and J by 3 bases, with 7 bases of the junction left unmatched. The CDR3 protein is CASSPGTVNYEQYF. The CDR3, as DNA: TGTGCCAGCAGCCCCGGGACAGTGAACTACGAGCAGTACTTC.

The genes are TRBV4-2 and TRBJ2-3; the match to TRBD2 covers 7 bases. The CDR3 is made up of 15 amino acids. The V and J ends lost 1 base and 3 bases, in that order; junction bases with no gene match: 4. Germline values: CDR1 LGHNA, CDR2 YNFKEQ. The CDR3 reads CASSQGYGGTDTQYF. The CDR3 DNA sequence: TGTGCCAGCAGCCAAGGTTACGGGGGGACAGATACGCAGTATTTT.

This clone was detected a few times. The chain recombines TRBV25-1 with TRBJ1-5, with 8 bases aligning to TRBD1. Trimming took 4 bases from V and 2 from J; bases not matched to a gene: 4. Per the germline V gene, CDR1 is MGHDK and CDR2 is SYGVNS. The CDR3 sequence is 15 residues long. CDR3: CASSAATGGNQPQHF. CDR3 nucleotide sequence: TGTGCCAGCAGTGCCGCGACAGGGGGCAATCAGCCCCAGCATTTT. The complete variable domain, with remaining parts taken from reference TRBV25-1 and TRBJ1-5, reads EADIYQTPRYLVIGTGKKITLECSQTMGHDKMYWYQQDPGMELHLIHYSYGVNSTEKGDLSSESTVSRIRTEHFPLTLESARPSHTSQYLCASSAATGGNQPQHFGDGTRLSIL.

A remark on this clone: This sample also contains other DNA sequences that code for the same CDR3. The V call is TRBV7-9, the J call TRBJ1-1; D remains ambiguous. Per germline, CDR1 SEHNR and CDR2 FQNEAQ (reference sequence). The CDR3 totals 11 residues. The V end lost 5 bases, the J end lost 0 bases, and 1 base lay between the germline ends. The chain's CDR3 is CASSLNTEAFF. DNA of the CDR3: TGTGCCAGCAGCCTGAACACTGAAGCTTTCTTT.

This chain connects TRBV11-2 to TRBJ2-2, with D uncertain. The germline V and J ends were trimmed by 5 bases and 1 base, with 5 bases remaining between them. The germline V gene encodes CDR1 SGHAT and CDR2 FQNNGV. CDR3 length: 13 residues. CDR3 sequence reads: CASSPKNTGELFF. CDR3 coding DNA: TGTGCCAGCAGCCCCAAGAACACCGGGGAGCTGTTTTTT.

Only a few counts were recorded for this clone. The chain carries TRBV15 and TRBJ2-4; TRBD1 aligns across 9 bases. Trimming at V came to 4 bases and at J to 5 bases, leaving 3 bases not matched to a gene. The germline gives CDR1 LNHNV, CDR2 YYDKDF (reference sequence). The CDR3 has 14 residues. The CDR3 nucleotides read TGTGCCACCAGCACCCGGACAGGGGAAAACATTCAGTACTTC. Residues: CATSTRTGENIQYF.

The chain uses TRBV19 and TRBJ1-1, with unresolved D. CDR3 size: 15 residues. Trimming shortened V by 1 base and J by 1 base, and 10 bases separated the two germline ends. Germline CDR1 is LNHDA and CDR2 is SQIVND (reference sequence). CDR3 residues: CASSIVSGKNTEAFF. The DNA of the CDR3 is TGTGCCAGTAGTATAGTTTCAGGCAAGAACACTGAAGCTTTCTTT.

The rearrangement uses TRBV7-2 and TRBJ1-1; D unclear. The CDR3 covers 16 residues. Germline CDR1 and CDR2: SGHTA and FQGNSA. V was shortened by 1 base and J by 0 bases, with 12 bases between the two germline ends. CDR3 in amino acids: CASSLEGYLLNTEAFF. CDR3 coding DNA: TGTGCCAGCAGCTTAGAAGGGTACTTACTGAACACTGAAGCTTTCTTT. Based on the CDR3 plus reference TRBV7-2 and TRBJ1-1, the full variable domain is GAGVSQSPSNKVTEKGKDVELRCDPISGHTALYWYRQSLGQGLEFLIYFQGNSAPDKSGLPSDRFSAERTGGSVSTLTIQRTQQEDSAVYLCASSLEGYLLNTEAFFGQGTRLTVV.

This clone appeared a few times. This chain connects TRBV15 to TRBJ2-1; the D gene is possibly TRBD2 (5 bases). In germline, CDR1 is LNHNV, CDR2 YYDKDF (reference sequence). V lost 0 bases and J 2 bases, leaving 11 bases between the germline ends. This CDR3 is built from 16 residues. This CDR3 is CATSRDPAVAYNEQFF. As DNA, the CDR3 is TGTGCCACCAGCAGAGATCCAGCGGTTGCCTACAATGAGCAGTTCTTC. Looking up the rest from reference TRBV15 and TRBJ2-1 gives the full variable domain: DAMVIQNPRYQVTQFGKPVTLSCSQTLNHNVMYWYQQKSSQAPKLLFHYYDKDFNNEADTPDNFQSRRPNTSFCFLDIRSPGLGDTAMYLCATSRDPAVAYNEQFFGPGTRLTVL.

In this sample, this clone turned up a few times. CDR3 protein: CASSRDNLYGYTF. CDR3 coding DNA: TGTGCCAGTAGTCGGGACAACCTCTATGGCTACACCTTC. The chain couples TRBV19 to TRBJ1-2; D is perhaps TRBD1 (6 bases). Trimming cost V 5 bases and J 4 bases, with 11 bases left between them. Per germline, CDR1 LNHDA and CDR2 SQIVND (reference sequence). This CDR3 spans 13 amino acids.

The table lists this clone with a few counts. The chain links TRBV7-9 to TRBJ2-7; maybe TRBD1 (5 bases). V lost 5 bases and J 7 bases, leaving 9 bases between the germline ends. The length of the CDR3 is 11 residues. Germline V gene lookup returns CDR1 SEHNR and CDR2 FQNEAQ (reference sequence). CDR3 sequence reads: CASSKDREQYF. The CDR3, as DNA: TGTGCCAGCAGCAAAGACAGAGAGCAGTACTTC.

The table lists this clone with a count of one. The CDR3 reads CASSSSGREQYF. CDR3 coding DNA: TGTGCCAGCAGCTCCTCAGGGAGGGAGCAGTACTTC. J is TRBJ2-7 and V is TRBV11-2; the D gene is possibly TRBD2 (6 bases). The CDR3 sequence is 12 residues long. Germline lookup yields CDR1 SGHAT and CDR2 FQNNGV. The V and J ends lost 4 bases and 7 bases respectively, with 11 bases between them.

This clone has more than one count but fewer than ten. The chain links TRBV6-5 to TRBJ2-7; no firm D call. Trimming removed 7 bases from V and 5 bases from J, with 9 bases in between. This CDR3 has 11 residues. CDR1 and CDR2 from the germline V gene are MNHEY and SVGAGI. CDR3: CASNSRHEQYF. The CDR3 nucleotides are TGTGCCAGCAACTCCCGGCACGAGCAGTACTTC.

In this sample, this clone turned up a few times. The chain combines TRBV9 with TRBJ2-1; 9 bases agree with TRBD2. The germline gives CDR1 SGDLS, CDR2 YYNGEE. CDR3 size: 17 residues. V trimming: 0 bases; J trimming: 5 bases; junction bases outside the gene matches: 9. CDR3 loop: CASSVERLAGDHNEQFF. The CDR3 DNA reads TGTGCCAGCAGCGTAGAAAGGTTAGCGGGAGATCACAATGAGCAGTTCTTC. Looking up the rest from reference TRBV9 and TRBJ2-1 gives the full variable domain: DSGVTQTPKHLITATGQRVTLRCSPRSGDLSVYWYQQSLDQGLQFLIQYYNGEERAKGNILERFSAQQFPDLHSELNLSSLELGDSALYFCASSVERLAGDHNEQFFGPGTRLTVL.

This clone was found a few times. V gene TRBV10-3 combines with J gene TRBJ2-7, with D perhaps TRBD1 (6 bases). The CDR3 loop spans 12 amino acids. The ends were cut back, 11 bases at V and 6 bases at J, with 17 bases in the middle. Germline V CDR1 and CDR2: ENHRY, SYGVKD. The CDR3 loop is CALKGESGEQYF. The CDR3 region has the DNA TGTGCCTTAAAGGGGGAGAGCGGCGAGCAGTACTTC.

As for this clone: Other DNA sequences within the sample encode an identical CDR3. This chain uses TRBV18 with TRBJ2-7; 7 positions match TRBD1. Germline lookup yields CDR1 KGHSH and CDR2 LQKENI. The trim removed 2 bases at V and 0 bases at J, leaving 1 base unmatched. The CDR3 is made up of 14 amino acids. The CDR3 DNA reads TGTGCCAGCTCACCAGACAGGGCCTCCTACGAGCAGTACTTC. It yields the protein CASSPDRASYEQYF.

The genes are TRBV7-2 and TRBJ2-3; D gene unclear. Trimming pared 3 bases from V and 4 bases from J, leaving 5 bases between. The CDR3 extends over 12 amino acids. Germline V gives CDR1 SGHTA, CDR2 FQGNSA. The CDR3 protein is CASSFGADTQYF. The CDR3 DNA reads TGTGCCAGCAGCTTTGGGGCAGATACGCAGTATTTT.

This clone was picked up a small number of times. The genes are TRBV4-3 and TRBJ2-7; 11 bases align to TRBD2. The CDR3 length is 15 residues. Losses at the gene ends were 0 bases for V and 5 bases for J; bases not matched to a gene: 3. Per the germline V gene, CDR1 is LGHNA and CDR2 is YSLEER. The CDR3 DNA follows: TGCGCCAGCAGCCAAGATTCTAGCGGGAGGAACGAGCAGTACTTC. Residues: CASSQDSSGRNEQYF.